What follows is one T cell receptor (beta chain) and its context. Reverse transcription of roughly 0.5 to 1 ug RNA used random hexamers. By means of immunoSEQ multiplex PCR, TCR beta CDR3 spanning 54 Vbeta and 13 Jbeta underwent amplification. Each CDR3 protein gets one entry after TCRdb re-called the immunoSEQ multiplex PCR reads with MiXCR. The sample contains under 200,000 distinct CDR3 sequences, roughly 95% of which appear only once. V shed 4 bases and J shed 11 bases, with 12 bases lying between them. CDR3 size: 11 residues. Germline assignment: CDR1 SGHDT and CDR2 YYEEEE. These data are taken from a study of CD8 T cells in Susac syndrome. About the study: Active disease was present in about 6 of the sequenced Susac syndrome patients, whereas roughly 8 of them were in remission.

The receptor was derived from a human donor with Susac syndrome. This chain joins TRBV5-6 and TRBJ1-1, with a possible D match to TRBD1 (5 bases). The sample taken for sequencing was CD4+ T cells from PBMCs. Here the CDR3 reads CASSTRDSAFF. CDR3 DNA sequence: TGTGCCAGCAGCACCCGGGACTCCGCTTTCTTT.